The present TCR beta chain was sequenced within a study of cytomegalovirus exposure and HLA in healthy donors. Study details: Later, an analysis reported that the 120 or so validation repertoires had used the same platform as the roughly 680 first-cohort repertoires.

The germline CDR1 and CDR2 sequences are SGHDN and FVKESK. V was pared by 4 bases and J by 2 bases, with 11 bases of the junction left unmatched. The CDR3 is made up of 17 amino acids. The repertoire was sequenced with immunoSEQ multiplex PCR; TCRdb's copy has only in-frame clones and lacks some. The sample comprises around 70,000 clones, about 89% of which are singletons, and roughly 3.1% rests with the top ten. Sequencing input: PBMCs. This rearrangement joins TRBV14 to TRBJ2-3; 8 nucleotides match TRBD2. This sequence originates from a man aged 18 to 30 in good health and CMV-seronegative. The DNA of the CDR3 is TGTGCCAGCAGCCGGACGAGCGGGAGTGGGCTCACAGATACGCAGTATTTT. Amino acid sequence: CASSRTSGSGLTDTQYF.